Each of the 28 T cell receptor beta chains below was sequenced from the same sample in a study of identical twins. One entry per CDR3 protein, called by TCRdb with MiXCR from the 5' RACE reads. The data contain hundreds of thousands of distinct CDR3 sequences, 18% of them seen just once; the ten biggest clones take up 10% to 15%. These data are also associated with another study on T cells expressing NK-cell markers.

Source material: PBMCs. The receptor set was obtained from a young woman in good health.

This chain uses TRBV7-2 with TRBJ1-2; D unresolved. From germline, CDR1 is SGHTA and CDR2 FQGNSA. The V end was cut by 1 base, the J end by 10 bases, with 13 bases between. The CDR3 sequence is 13 residues long. In DNA form, the CDR3 reads TGTGCCAGCAGCTTAGTCGCACTCACCACCTACACCTTC. Translating gives CASSLVALTTYTF.

The chain joins TRBV5-1 to TRBJ2-3; D ambiguous. V was pared by 3 bases and J by 2 bases, with 13 bases between. This CDR3 is 15 amino acids long. Germline CDR1 and CDR2: SGHRS and YFSETQ. The CDR3 DNA sequence: TGCGCCAGCAGCTCTATTTCCTACCCCACAGATACGCAGTATTTT. Protein product: CASSSISYPTDTQYF.

CDR3 amino acids: CASSLDRVTRTF. CDR3 nucleotides: TGTGCCAGCAGTTTAGACAGGGTAACGCGCACCTTC. V usage is TRBV12-3 or TRBV12-4 and J usage is TRBJ1-2, with D possibly being TRBD1 (6 bases). V lost 1 base, J lost 13 bases, and 13 bases lay in between. This CDR3 region has 12 residues.

The chain recombines TRBV30 with TRBJ1-5; no clear D gene. This CDR3 is 13 amino acids long. V was cut by 0 bases and J by 5 bases, with 8 bases left in between. Per the germline V gene, CDR1 is GTSNPN and CDR2 is SVGIG (reference sequence). The CDR3: CAWSVLGDQPQHF. CDR3 in DNA: TGTGCCTGGAGTGTCTTGGGCGATCAGCCCCAGCATTTT.

The gene calls are TRBV10-3 and TRBJ2-7, with 11 bases aligning to TRBD2. The CDR3 sequence is 14 residues long. V trimming: 2 bases; J trimming: 5 bases; junction bases outside the gene matches: 2. Germline-derived CDR1 and CDR2 are ENHRY and SYGVKD. The CDR3 coding sequence is TGTGCCATCAGTGAGGAACTAGCGGGGGACGAGCAGTACTTC. It specifies CAISEELAGDEQYF.

This clonotype turned up a few times. The chain employs TRBV4-3 and TRBJ2-1; TRBD1 is a possible D gene (6 bases). The V gene's germline CDR1 is LGHNA and CDR2 YSLEER. V was pared by 3 bases and J by 5 bases, with 11 bases between. This CDR3 contains 14 residues. The CDR3 here is CASSQGTYDNEQFF. CDR3 in DNA: TGCGCCAGCAGCCAGGGGACATACGACAATGAGCAGTTCTTC.

The genes are TRBV5-1 and TRBJ2-1; 8 nucleotides line up with TRBD2. The ends lost 4 bases at V and 9 bases at J; junction bases unmatched: 12. Germline CDR1 reads SGHRS; CDR2 reads YFSETQ. CDR3 length: 15 amino acids. The DNA of the CDR3 is TGCGCCAGCAGCCCCATGAGCGGGAGAGACGGTGAGCAGTTCTTC. Translated: CASSPMSGRDGEQFF.

This rearrangement joins TRBV7-9 to TRBJ2-2, with 11 bases aligning to TRBD1. The CDR3 loop spans 14 amino acids. Trimming removed 8 bases from V and 4 bases from J; junction bases left unmatched: 3. Germline CDR1 SEHNR, CDR2 FQNEAQ (reference sequence). The CDR3 loop is CASGGTGGTGELFF. CDR3 nucleotide sequence: TGTGCCAGCGGTGGGACAGGGGGCACCGGGGAGCTGTTTTTT.

This clonotype has only a few counts. This chain uses TRBV7-9 with TRBJ1-2; D might be TRBD1 (5 bases). Trimming left V 2 bases short and J 5 bases short, with 12 bases between. Germline assignment: CDR1 SEHNR and CDR2 FQNEAQ (reference sequence). This CDR3 has 14 amino acids. CDR3 residues: CASSLPGPLYGYTF. The CDR3 DNA reads TGTGCCAGCAGCTTACCGGGGCCTCTTTATGGCTACACCTTC.

This clonotype has a handful of counts. The genes are TRBV3-1 and TRBJ2-3; 16 nucleotides align to TRBD2. The germline gives CDR1 LGHDT, CDR2 YNNKEL (reference sequence). The J segment lost 0 bases and the V segment lost 3 bases, leaving 9 bases of the junction unmatched. The CDR3 is 20 amino acids. CDR3 nucleotides: TGTGCCAGCAGCCAGGGGACTAGCGGGGGGGTCCTCCCTAGCACAGATACGCAGTATTTT. Translating it yields CASSQGTSGGVLPSTDTQYF.

This clonotype was seen many times. The chain joins TRBV12-3 or TRBV12-4 to TRBJ2-7; no clear D gene. The CDR3 is made up of 13 amino acids. Trimming shortened V by 2 bases and J by 1 base, and 6 bases separated the two germline ends. Here the CDR3 DNA reads TGTGCCAGCAGTTTAAGAAGATCCTACGAGCAGTACTTC. This encodes CASSLRRSYEQYF.

The V and J genes are TRBV27 and TRBJ1-4; weak D call: TRBD1 (5 bases). The V gene lost 5 bases and the J gene lost 8 bases, with 18 bases spanning the gap. The CDR3 has 15 residues. Germline V lookup: CDR1 MNHEY, CDR2 SMNVEV (reference sequence). CDR3 DNA: TGTGCCAGCAGTCCCTATGGGGGGACTGGAGAAAAACTGTTTTTT. As protein: CASSPYGGTGEKLFF.

V usage is TRBV4-2 and J usage is TRBJ2-6; 12 positions match TRBD2. CDR3 length equals 20 residues. V shed 1 base, J shed 0 bases, and the junction held 7 bases outside the gene matches. CDR1 and CDR2 from the germline V gene are LGHNA and YNFKEQ. CDR3 bases: TGTGCCAGCAGCCAAGTAGTACTAGCGGGGGGAAGCTCTGGGGCCAACGTCCTGACTTTC. The encoded protein is CASSQVVLAGGSSGANVLTF.

In this sample, this clonotype turned up a few times. The rearrangement uses TRBV11-2 and TRBJ1-1, with unresolved D. V dropped 5 bases and J dropped 6 bases, with 16 bases sitting between them. This CDR3 is 14 amino acids long. The V gene's germline CDR1 is SGHAT and CDR2 FQNNGV. The chain's CDR3 is CASSQPDLKAEAFF. The CDR3 DNA reads TGTGCCAGCAGCCAGCCCGATCTCAAGGCTGAAGCTTTCTTT.

This clonotype has more than one count but fewer than ten. V usage is TRBV9 and J usage is TRBJ2-3; weak D call: TRBD2 (5 bases). V lost 3 bases, J lost 2 bases, and 13 bases lay in between. The CDR3 sequence is 15 residues long. CDR1 and CDR2 from the germline V gene are SGDLS and YYNGEE. The CDR3 coding sequence is TGTGCCAGCAGCGCCTTAGCGTTGCTCACAGATACGCAGTATTTT. It specifies CASSALALLTDTQYF.

Concerning this clonotype itself: Relative to the germline gene, one junction end is altered; a read error may explain this. The chain combines TRBV7-9 with TRBJ2-2; 9 bases are a match to TRBD2. Germline assignment: CDR1 SEHNR and CDR2 FQNEAQ (reference sequence). This CDR3 is built from 17 residues. In DNA form, the CDR3 reads TGTGCCAGCAGCTTAGGGGGACTAGCCGCGAACTCCGGGGAGCTGTTTTTT. Its translation: CASSLGGLAANSGELFF.

This clonotype has just a few counts. The rearrangement uses TRBV20-1 and TRBJ2-5, with D perhaps matching TRBD2 (5 bases). Germline loops: CDR1 DFQATT, CDR2 SNEGSKA (reference sequence). The ends were cut back, 5 bases at V and 4 bases at J, with 17 bases in the middle. CDR3 length: 14 residues. CDR3 amino acids: CSAPASRGVETQYF. The CDR3 nucleotides read TGCAGTGCTCCGGCTTCCCGGGGTGTAGAGACCCAGTACTTC.

This clonotype was found a few times. The gene calls are TRBV20-1 and TRBJ2-7, with 10 bases that match TRBD2. V lost 2 bases, J lost 4 bases, and 8 bases stayed unmatched. CDR1 DFQATT and CDR2 SNEGSKA come from the germline V gene (reference sequence). The CDR3 consists of 15 residues. Here the CDR3 reads CSARRVQRGGYEQYF. The CDR3 bases are TGCAGTGCTAGAAGGGTCCAGCGGGGGGGATACGAGCAGTACTTC.

There are a few counts of this clonotype. The chain carries TRBV7-9 and TRBJ2-3; no clear D gene. The CDR3 contains 15 residues. Looked up from germline, CDR1 is SEHNR and CDR2 is FQNEAQ (reference sequence). The germline V and J ends were trimmed by 2 bases and 2 bases, with 11 bases remaining between them. CDR3 nucleotide sequence: TGTGCCAGCAGCTTACTAACATCTGTCACAGATACGCAGTATTTT. Amino acid sequence: CASSLLTSVTDTQYF. The variable domain in full, completed from reference TRBV7-9 and TRBJ2-3, reads DTGVSQNPRHKITKRGQNVTFRCDPISEHNRLYWYRQTLGQGPEFLTYFQNEAQLEKSRLLSDRFSAERPKGSFSTLEIQRTEQGDSAMYLCASSLLTSVTDTQYFGPGTRLTVL.

V and J are TRBV12-3 or TRBV12-4 and TRBJ2-3; TRBD1 agrees at 9 bases. The CDR3 consists of 13 residues. V lost 6 bases to trimming and J lost 5 bases; unmatched junction nucleotides: 3. Written as DNA, the CDR3 is TGTGCCAGCAGCCGGGACAGGGAAGATACGCAGTATTTT. This sequence encodes CASSRDREDTQYF.

This clonotype was counted between two and nine times. The chain links TRBV7-3 to TRBJ1-3; 7 bases match TRBD1. This CDR3 is built from 16 residues. Germline values: CDR1 SGHTA, CDR2 FQGTGA. J was trimmed by 4 bases and V by 4 bases; bases with no gene match: 10. In nucleotides, the CDR3 is TGTGCCAGCAGCTCCGGATTGACAGGGACCGGAAACACCATATATTTT. Protein product: CASSSGLTGTGNTIYF. Based on the CDR3 plus reference TRBV7-3 and TRBJ1-3, the full variable domain is GAGVSQTPSNKVTEKGKYVELRCDPISGHTALYWYRQSLGQGPEFLIYFQGTGAADDSGLPNDRFFAVRPEGSVSTLKIQRTERGDSAVYLCASSSGLTGTGNTIYFGEGSWLTVV.

This clonotype has more than one count but fewer than ten. The V and J genes are TRBV6-1 and TRBJ2-3, with 7 bases lining up with TRBD2. Germline loops: CDR1 MNHNS, CDR2 SASEGT. V was pared by 3 bases and J by 4 bases, with 4 bases of the junction left unmatched. The CDR3 runs to 14 residues. The CDR3 spells CASSDRLAADTQYF. The CDR3 nucleotides read TGTGCCAGCAGTGATAGACTAGCAGCAGATACGCAGTATTTT.

This clonotype was picked up a small number of times. The V and J genes are TRBV29-1 and TRBJ1-6; D is undetermined. The CDR3 is 12 amino acids. CDR1 is SQVTM and CDR2 is ANQGSEA in the germline V gene. V gave up 3 bases and J gave up 9 bases, with 9 bases separating them. This CDR3 is CSVEGTCSPLHF. The CDR3 DNA reads TGCAGCGTTGAGGGAACGTGTTCACCCCTCCACTTT.

The chain uses TRBV25-1 and TRBJ1-2, with 10 bases lining up with TRBD1. This CDR3 has 15 residues. Germline V CDR1 and CDR2: MGHDK, SYGVNS. With 4 bases clipped from V and 7 bases from J, the junction kept 9 bases outside the gene matches. CDR3 in amino acids: CASSGGTGAGAGYTF. Here the CDR3 DNA reads TGTGCCAGCAGTGGGGGGACAGGGGCTGGGGCTGGCTACACCTTC.

V usage is TRBV27 and J usage is TRBJ2-3; 8 bases agree with TRBD2. Germline assignment: CDR1 MNHEY and CDR2 SMNVEV (reference sequence). V lost 10 bases to trimming and J lost 0 bases; unmatched junction nucleotides: 21. This CDR3 is built from 19 residues. This CDR3 reads CANEDSSGHRVTSTDTQYF. The CDR3 DNA reads TGTGCCAACGAGGATTCTAGCGGGCACCGTGTTACTAGCACAGATACGCAGTATTTT.

The chain uses TRBV6-2 or TRBV6-3 and TRBJ2-1; D unresolved. Trimming pared 4 bases from V and 6 bases from J, leaving 13 bases between. Germline assignment: CDR1 MNHEY and CDR2 SVGEGT. The CDR3 is made up of 14 amino acids. The CDR3 sequence: CASSSIKSFNEQFF. For the CDR3, the DNA is TGTGCCAGCAGTTCTATCAAGTCTTTCAATGAGCAGTTCTTC.

This clonotype was seen a single time. The V gene is TRBV2, the J gene TRBJ2-3; the match to TRBD2 covers 8 bases. The germline V gene has CDR1 SNHLY and CDR2 FYNNEI. CDR3 length equals 17 residues. V was pared by 2 bases and J by 6 bases, with 13 bases of the junction left unmatched. The chain's CDR3 is CASSELGSGRVGDTQYF. In DNA, the CDR3 is TGTGCCAGCAGTGAACTTGGGAGCGGGAGAGTCGGGGATACGCAGTATTTT.

The genes are TRBV6-5 and TRBJ1-1; D is possibly TRBD1 (5 bases). Germline-derived CDR1 and CDR2 are MNHEY and SVGAGI. Trimming left V 2 bases short and J 0 bases short, with 16 bases between. The CDR3 spans 17 residues. The CDR3 loop is CASSYRRTGRLNTEAFF. CDR3 nucleotide sequence: TGTGCCAGCAGTTACAGGCGGACGGGACGGTTGAACACTGAAGCTTTCTTT.